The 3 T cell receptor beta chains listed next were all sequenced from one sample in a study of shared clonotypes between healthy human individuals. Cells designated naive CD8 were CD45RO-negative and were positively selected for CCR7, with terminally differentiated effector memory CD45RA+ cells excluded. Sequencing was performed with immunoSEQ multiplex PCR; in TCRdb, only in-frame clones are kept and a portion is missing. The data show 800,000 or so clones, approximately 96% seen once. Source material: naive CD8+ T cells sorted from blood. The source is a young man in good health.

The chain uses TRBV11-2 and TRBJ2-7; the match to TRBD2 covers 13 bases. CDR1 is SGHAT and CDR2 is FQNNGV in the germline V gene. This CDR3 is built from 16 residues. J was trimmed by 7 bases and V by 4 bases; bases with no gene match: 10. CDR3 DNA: TGTGCCAGCAGCTCCACCGGGACTAGCGGGAACTTGGAGCAGTACTTC. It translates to CASSSTGTSGNLEQYF.

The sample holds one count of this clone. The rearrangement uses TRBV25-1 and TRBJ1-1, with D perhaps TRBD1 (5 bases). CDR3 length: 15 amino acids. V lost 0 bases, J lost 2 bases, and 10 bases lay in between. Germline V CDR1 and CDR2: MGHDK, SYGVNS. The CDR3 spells CASSEYGQGNTEAFF. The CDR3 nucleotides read TGTGCCAGCAGTGAATACGGCCAGGGAAACACTGAAGCTTTCTTT.

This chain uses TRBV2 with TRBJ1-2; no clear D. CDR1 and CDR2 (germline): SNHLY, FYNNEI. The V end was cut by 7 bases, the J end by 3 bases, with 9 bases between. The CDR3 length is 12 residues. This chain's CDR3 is CASIDGYYGYTF. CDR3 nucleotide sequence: TGTGCCAGCATTGACGGATACTATGGCTACACCTTC.